These T cell receptor beta chains were read from a single sample in a study of CD8 T cells in ankylosing spondylitis. Via MiXCR, TCRdb re-called the 5' RACE reads, giving one row per CDR3 protein. This table has 250,000 to 300,000 distinct CDR3 sequences, 15% to 20% appearing once. Sample: blood, either unsorted or a sorted T cell fraction (not recorded which). These receptors originate from a male donor with ankylosing spondylitis or in good health (not recorded which). Both conserved end residues are part of each CDR3. Some rows mark clone size as missing; the rest say once, few, many or name a class of expanded clone.

clone size	V gene	J gene	CDR3 protein
-	TRBV5-6	TRBJ1-2	CASSTSAFNYGHTF
many	TRBV20-1	TRBJ1-2	CSATPGPSDGYTF
many	TRBV12-3/TRBV12-4	TRBJ2-5	CASSWGTSGRRRETQYF
-	TRBV20-1	TRBJ1-5	CSASLGPSNQPQHF
-	TRBV5-1	TRBJ1-1	CASRKGQGDTEAFF
-	TRBV12-3/TRBV12-4	TRBJ2-4	CASSLWGTSENIQYF
few	TRBV6-1	TRBJ2-1	CASTTPGGPGGRSNEQFF
few	TRBV30	TRBJ1-5	CAWSGGLNQPQHF
few	TRBV9	TRBJ2-3	CASSVAGATDTQYF
few	TRBV10-2	TRBJ2-3	CASSKTSGTTDTQYF
-	TRBV7-9	TRBJ1-2	CASSPKGGRDNYGYTF
-	TRBV28	TRBJ2-3	CASREGADTQYF
few	TRBV10-3	TRBJ2-3	CAISQTRTDTQYF
-	TRBV3-1	TRBJ2-1	CASSRLAGNYNEQFF
few	TRBV3-1	TRBJ1-2	CASSPFSDGFYYGYTF
few	TRBV5-1	TRBJ2-2	CASSLTQRSGELFF
-	TRBV2	TRBJ1-2	CASSEAQGRGYGYTF